This is a list of T cell receptor beta chains from one sample in a study of blood T cell repertoires in COVID-19. Here immunoSEQ multiplex PCR was the method, and the copy in TCRdb shows in-frame clones only, minus some. This table has more than 200,000 clones, approximately 88% appearing once. The sample consisted of peripheral blood. The receptors derive from a human donor in a cohort sampled during active COVID-19. Each CDR3 is given with its conserved first and last residue. A D gene is named only where the DNA matches it firmly. A row's size may be missing; if present it is once, few, many or a size class.

d_call | j_call | v_call | clone_size | cdr3_nt | cdr3_aa
TRBD1 | TRBJ1-5 | TRBV19 | . | TGTGCCAGTAGTACAGGACAGGTCCAGCATTTT | CASSTGQVQHF
. | TRBJ1-6 | TRBV6-5 | once | TGTGCCACCCGCGAGGTGAACAATTCACCCCTCCACTTT | CATREVNNSPLHF
. | TRBJ2-3 | TRBV7-3 | . | TGTGCCAGCAGCTCCCAATCCACAGATACGCAGTATTTT | CASSSQSTDTQYF
. | TRBJ2-7 | TRBV12-3/TRBV12-4 | once | TGTGCCAGCAGTGCACGGTACTCCTACGAGCAGTACTTC | CASSARYSYEQYF
TRBD1 | TRBJ2-7 | TRBV9 | . | TGTGCCAGCAGCGTAGGGACAGGCGTAGAATACGAGCAGTACTTC | CASSVGTGVEYEQYF
TRBD1 | TRBJ2-7 | TRBV18 | . | TGTGCCAGCTCACCCGGGACAGGTGCCTACGAGCAGTACTTC | CASSPGTGAYEQYF
TRBD1 | TRBJ2-1 | TRBV6-5 | . | TGTGCCAGCAGCAATCTGGGACAGCCCTACAATGAGCAGTTCTTC | CASSNLGQPYNEQFF
TRBD1 | TRBJ2-6 | TRBV5-1 | . | TGCGCCAGCAGCATGCCGGGACAGGGGGCTTCTGGGGCCAACGTCCTGACTTTC | CASSMPGQGASGANVLTF
TRBD2 | TRBJ2-1 | TRBV4-2 | . | TGTGCCAGCAGCCCTCCCCGGGGACTAGCGGAGGTACTCTACAATGAGCAGTTCTTC | CASSPPRGLAEVLYNEQFF
. | TRBJ1-1 | TRBV3-1/TRBV3-2 | . | TGTGCCAGCAGCTCTTGGGACCCGAGGGAGGGCACTGAAGCTTTCTTT | CASSSWDPREGTEAFF
. | TRBJ2-6 | TRBV19 | . | TGTGCCAGTAGTATCGCTGGGGCCAACGTCCTGACTTTC | CASSIAGANVLTF
. | TRBJ1-2 | TRBV5-6 | . | TGTGCCAGCAGCTTGGTAGGCAGGGTGGATGGGGGCTACACCTTC | CASSLVGRVDGGYTF
. | TRBJ1-2 | TRBV11-1 | . | TGTGCCAGCAGCTCGGGTGTTAACTATGGCTACACCTTC | CASSSGVNYGYTF
TRBD1 | TRBJ1-4 | TRBV30 | . | TGTGCCTGCCGACGGGGGACAGGGGGCAGTCAAAAACTGTTTTTT | CACRRGTGGSQKLFF
. | TRBJ2-5 | TRBV19 | once | TGTGCCAGTAGTGCCCACAGGTACCAAGAGACCCAGTACTTC | CASSAHRYQETQYF
TRBD2 | TRBJ2-1 | TRBV13 | few | TGTGCCAGCAGCTTAAGGACTAGCCATGAGCAGTTCTTC | CASSLRTSHEQFF
TRBD2 | TRBJ2-1 | TRBV6-6 | . | TGTGCCAGCAGCCAGACTAGCGGGAGGGCCGCTGAGCAGTTCTTC | CASSQTSGRAAEQFF
TRBD1 | TRBJ1-1 | TRBV19 | . | TGTGCCAGTAGTATATCTACAGGGGGCAGGGAAGCTTTCTTT | CASSISTGGREAFF
TRBD1 | TRBJ2-7 | TRBV6-2/TRBV6-3 | once | TGTGCCAGCAGTTTCGGACAGGGGTCAGGCGAGCAGTACTTC | CASSFGQGSGEQYF
. | TRBJ2-6 | TRBV13 | . | TGTGCCAGCAGCTTGAGGACAGGGGCCAACGTCCTGACTTTC | CASSLRTGANVLTF
. | TRBJ1-2 | TRBV7-2 | . | TGTGCCAGCAGCGAAACGCAGTATGGCTACACCTTC | CASSETQYGYTF
TRBD1 | TRBJ1-3 | TRBV15 | . | TGTGCCACCAGCAGAGATCAGGGGGCGACTGGAAACACCATATATTTT | CATSRDQGATGNTIYF
. | TRBJ2-7 | TRBV5-4 | . | TGTGCCAGCAGCTTGGGCCCAGGCCACCCCTACGAGCAGTACTTC | CASSLGPGHPYEQYF
. | TRBJ1-2 | TRBV4-3 | once | TGCGCCAGCAGCCAAGTAGAAGGGAACAGGAGATACTATGGCTACACCTTC | CASSQVEGNRRYYGYTF
. | TRBJ2-7 | TRBV5-1 | . | TGCGCCAGCAGCTTGGCCCCAGGGCCCACCTACGAGCAGTACTTC | CASSLAPGPTYEQYF
. | TRBJ1-1 | TRBV9 | once | TGTGCCAGCAGCGTAGGTGGGGCTGGGAACACTGAAGCTTTCTTT | CASSVGGAGNTEAFF
. | TRBJ2-1 | TRBV19 | . | TGTGCCAGTAGTAGGATCAGCGGAGGCTGGGGGGATGAGCAGTTCTTC | CASSRISGGWGDEQFF
. | TRBJ1-2 | TRBV25-1 | . | TGTGCCAGCAGTGAATATGGCGTGGGCAGGGATGGCTACACCTTC | CASSEYGVGRDGYTF
TRBD2 | TRBJ2-3 | TRBV5-4 | . | TGTGCCAGCAGCTTGTGGTCTAGCGGGATCACAGATACGCAGTATTTT | CASSLWSSGITDTQYF
. | TRBJ1-1 | TRBV19 | . | TGTGCCAGTAGCCTACAGGTATCGTCGAACACTGAAGCTTTCTTT | CASSLQVSSNTEAFF
. | TRBJ1-2 | TRBV6-2/TRBV6-3 | . | TGTGCCAGCAGTTACGTCACAGGCTATGGCTACACCTTC | CASSYVTGYGYTF
TRBD1 | TRBJ1-5 | TRBV28 | . | TGTGCCAGCAGTTTCAAGGACAGGGCGGGTCAGCCCCAGCATTTT | CASSFKDRAGQPQHF
. | TRBJ1-2 | TRBV14 | . | TGTGCCAGCAGCCAAGATAATTTGGCAGGGGAAATGGGGGGCTACACCTTC | CASSQDNLAGEMGGYTF
TRBD1 | TRBJ1-2 | TRBV6-2/TRBV6-3 | . | TGTGCCAGCAGTCCCTCGGACAGGGTCCCAACTAACTATGGCTACACCTTC | CASSPSDRVPTNYGYTF
. | TRBJ2-7 | TRBV5-4 | . | TGTGCCAGCAGCTTGTCAAAGACCGGAGCCTACGAGCAGTACTTC | CASSLSKTGAYEQYF
TRBD1 | TRBJ2-1 | TRBV6-5 | once | TGTGCCAGCAGCCTGGGACAGAATTCCTACAATGAGCAGTTCTTC | CASSLGQNSYNEQFF
. | TRBJ1-1 | TRBV25-1 | . | TGTGCCAGCAGTCATCTGCGGACAGTTAACACTGAAGCTTTCTTT | CASSHLRTVNTEAFF
. | TRBJ1-3 | TRBV10-1 | . | TGCGCCAGCAGCGGAGGGCTGTCTGGAAACACCATATATTTT | CASSGGLSGNTIYF
. | TRBJ1-4 | TRBV28 | . | TGTGCCAGCAGTTCTCTTGGGTGGCGGGGTTCTGAAAAACTGTTTTTT | CASSSLGWRGSEKLFF
TRBD1 | TRBJ2-7 | TRBV6-5 | . | TGTGCCAGCAATCCGGGACAGGAACACGAGCAGTACTTC | CASNPGQEHEQYF
. | TRBJ2-2 | TRBV5-6 | . | TGTGCCAGCAGCTTGGAAGGGGCCCGTCCCGGGGAGCTGTTTTTT | CASSLEGARPGELFF
. | TRBJ1-2 | TRBV7-2 | . | TGTGCCAGCAGCTTAGCCACAGACAGCTATGGCTACACCTTC | CASSLATDSYGYTF
. | TRBJ2-7 | TRBV7-2 | . | TGTGCCAGCAGCTCGACCGGTGGGCTCCCGTACTTC | CASSSTGGLPYF
. | TRBJ1-4 | TRBV28 | . | TGTGCCAGCAGTTTACCAGCAACTAATGAAAAACTGTTTTTT | CASSLPATNEKLFF